These 31 T cell receptor beta chains came from one sample sequenced in a study of response to subunit inactivated influenza vaccine. TCRdb passed the RT-PCR reads through MiXCR, listing each CDR3 protein once. The profile shows hundreds of thousands of distinct CDR3 sequences, more than 15% of them singletons. This specimen was PBMCs from blood, taken 11 to 12 days after vaccination. These receptor sequences come from a man in his fifties or sixties who received an inactivated influenza vaccine.

The genes are TRBV11-2 and TRBJ1-1; no reliable D call. CDR3 size: 14 residues. The germline CDR1 and CDR2 sequences are SGHAT and FQNNGV. V dropped 2 bases and J dropped 1 base, with 8 bases sitting between them. The CDR3 region is CASSLLPGNTEAFF. In DNA, the CDR3 is TGTGCCAGCAGCTTATTGCCCGGGAACACTGAAGCTTTCTTT.

The chain joins TRBV6-1 to TRBJ2-5; 7 bases fit TRBD1. V dropped 4 bases and J dropped 2; count of bases not matched to a gene: 4. The V gene's germline CDR1 is MNHNS and CDR2 SASEGT. CDR3 length equals 14 residues. This CDR3 reads CASSAGQAQETQYF. CDR3 DNA: TGTGCCAGCAGTGCCGGACAGGCTCAAGAGACCCAGTACTTC.

This clonotype was counted only a few times. This chain links TRBV20-1 with TRBJ2-6, with TRBD2 as a possible D gene (6 bases). The V gene lost 6 bases and the J gene lost 0 bases, with 18 bases spanning the gap. This CDR3 spans 17 amino acids. The germline V gene has CDR1 DFQATT and CDR2 SNEGSKA (reference sequence). This CDR3 reads CSAPPAGSNSGANVLTF. Here the CDR3 DNA reads TGCAGTGCCCCCCCCGCGGGATCAAACTCTGGGGCCAACGTCCTGACTTTC.

The V call is TRBV3-1, the J call TRBJ2-1; the match to TRBD2 covers 8 bases. Germline V gene sequence: CDR1 LGHDT, CDR2 YNNKEL (reference sequence). With 4 bases clipped from V and 3 bases from J, the junction kept 11 bases outside the gene matches. The CDR3 is 17 residues long. Here the CDR3 DNA reads TGTGCCAGCAGCCCCCCGGGACTAGTGAGTAGCTACAATGAGCAGTTCTTC. Amino acid sequence: CASSPPGLVSSYNEQFF.

This chain connects TRBV9 to TRBJ1-2, with D maybe TRBD1 (5 bases). Trimming cost V 0 bases and J 0 bases, with 9 bases left between them. The CDR3 loop spans 15 amino acids. Germline lookup yields CDR1 SGDLS and CDR2 YYNGEE. CDR3 sequence reads: CASSVGQGSNYGYTF. The CDR3, as DNA: TGTGCCAGCAGCGTAGGGCAGGGCTCTAACTATGGCTACACCTTC.

This clonotype came up a few times. V usage is TRBV5-1 and J usage is TRBJ2-3; D is unclear. Germline-derived CDR1 and CDR2 are SGHRS and YFSETQ. Trimming cost V 4 bases and J 3 bases, with 12 bases left between them. The CDR3 has 14 residues. The CDR3 is CASSRDDGTDTQYF. The CDR3 DNA reads as TGCGCCAGCAGCCGAGACGATGGTACAGATACGCAGTATTTT. Full variable domain (remainder filled in from reference TRBV5-1 and TRBJ2-3): KAGVTQTPRYLIKTRGQQVTLSCSPISGHRSVSWYQQTPGQGLQFLFEYFSETQRNKGNFPGRFSGRQFSNSRSEMNVSTLELGDSALYLCASSRDDGTDTQYFGPGTRLTVL.

This clonotype has a handful of counts. The chain has TRBV20-1 and TRBJ1-1, with D maybe TRBD1 (5 bases). The CDR3 length is 14 residues. V was clipped by 0 bases and J by 4 bases, with 12 bases between them. Germline V CDR1 and CDR2: DFQATT, SNEGSKA (reference sequence). CDR3 residues: CSARDTTGPTEAFF. CDR3 coding DNA: TGCAGTGCTAGAGATACGACGGGGCCCACTGAAGCTTTCTTT.

The J gene is TRBJ2-1, the V gene TRBV6-2 or TRBV6-3; 9 bases agree with TRBD1. Per germline, CDR1 MNHEY and CDR2 SVGEGT. This CDR3 spans 15 amino acids. The ends lost 2 bases at V and 5 bases at J; junction bases unmatched: 4. The CDR3 is CASSYRGQGDNEQFF. As DNA, the CDR3 is TGTGCCAGCAGTTACAGGGGACAGGGAGACAATGAGCAGTTCTTC.

This clonotype was seen more than once but under ten times. This chain joins TRBV12-3 or TRBV12-4 and TRBJ2-7; a weak D match, TRBD2 (6 bases). This CDR3 has 18 residues. Trimming took off 3 bases at V and 1 base at J, with 22 bases between the two ends. The CDR3 reads CASSFGRDSYKPSYEQYF. The DNA of the CDR3 is TGTGCCAGCAGTTTTGGTCGGGACTCCTACAAACCTTCCTACGAGCAGTACTTC.

This rearrangement joins TRBV12-5 to TRBJ1-2, with D tentatively TRBD1 (6 bases). Germline CDR1 reads LGHNT; CDR2 reads FRNRAP. The V end was cut by 1 base, the J end by 6 bases, with 9 bases between. The CDR3 length is 13 residues. In DNA form, the CDR3 reads TGTGCTAGTGGTTTGGCCGGGGGGCATGGCTACACCTTC. Translated: CASGLAGGHGYTF.

The gene calls are TRBV6-2 or TRBV6-3 and TRBJ2-1; the match to TRBD1 covers 9 bases. The CDR3 is 17 residues long. Per germline, CDR1 MNHEY and CDR2 SVGEGT. With V trimmed by 0 bases and J by 2 bases, 5 bases remained unmatched. Written as DNA, the CDR3 is TGTGCCAGCAGTTACTCGATTCGGACAGGGGCCTACAATGAGCAGTTCTTC. As protein: CASSYSIRTGAYNEQFF.

This clonotype has a handful of counts. The chain is built from TRBV7-3 and TRBJ2-3; D uncertain. The V gene lost 3 bases and the J gene lost 1 base, with 5 bases spanning the gap. From germline, CDR1 is SGHTA and CDR2 FQGTGA. The CDR3 runs 13 residues. CDR3 in amino acids: CASSFSRTDTQYF. CDR3 sequence (DNA): TGTGCCAGCAGCTTCTCTCGCACAGATACGCAGTATTTT.

The J gene is TRBJ1-1, the V gene TRBV6-2 or TRBV6-3; D remains unclear. V was clipped by 4 bases and J by 7 bases, with 13 bases between them. The CDR3 is 13 amino acids. Germline assignment: CDR1 MNHEY and CDR2 SVGEGT. The CDR3 is CASSSPAEFEAFF. As DNA, the CDR3 is TGTGCCAGCAGTTCCCCGGCTGAGTTTGAAGCTTTCTTT.

The chain combines TRBV6-5 with TRBJ2-7, with a tentative D call TRBD2 (7 bases). V lost 3 bases and J 0 bases, leaving 12 bases between the germline ends. CDR1 and CDR2 (germline): MNHEY, SVGAGI. The CDR3 has 15 residues. The CDR3 DNA is TGTGCCAGCAGTTATGGGGGGGCCCACTCCTACGAGCAGTACTTC. Its translation is CASSYGGAHSYEQYF.

The chain recombines TRBV3-1 with TRBJ1-2, with D maybe TRBD1 (5 bases). This CDR3 comprises 13 residues. Per germline, CDR1 LGHDT and CDR2 YNNKEL (reference sequence). V was clipped by 0 bases and J by 5 bases, with 7 bases between them. The CDR3 protein is CASSQDSGYGYTF. The DNA for the CDR3 is TGTGCCAGCAGCCAAGATTCAGGGTATGGCTACACCTTC.

The rearrangement links TRBV7-3 to TRBJ2-6; D uncertain. Germline V gene data show CDR1 as SGHTA and CDR2 as FQGTGA. Between the trimmed V and J ends, which lost 0 bases and 4 bases, there was a span of 4 bases. CDR3 length: 14 residues. The CDR3 protein is CASSLTGGANVLTF. The CDR3 nucleotides are TGTGCCAGCAGCTTAACGGGGGGGGCCAACGTCCTGACTTTC.

This clonotype has a handful of counts. The genes are TRBV7-2 and TRBJ2-7; perhaps TRBD1 as D (6 bases). Germline lookup yields CDR1 SGHTA and CDR2 FQGNSA. The CDR3 sequence is 14 residues long. Trimming shortened V by 3 bases and J by 5 bases, and 14 bases separated the two germline ends. The DNA for the CDR3 is TGTGCCAGCAGCTTTTACAGGGAATCCAACGAGCAGTACTTC. Its translation: CASSFYRESNEQYF.

This clonotype was seen ten or more times. CDR3 nucleotide sequence: TGCAGTGCTCCCAAGCGGGGGGGAATTCGGGAGACCCAGTACTTC. Its translation is CSAPKRGGIRETQYF. The gene calls are TRBV20-1 and TRBJ2-5; 10 nucleotides line up with TRBD2. The CDR3 length is 15 residues. CDR1 and CDR2 (germline): DFQATT, SNEGSKA (reference sequence). Trimming removed 5 bases from V and 5 bases from J; junction bases left unmatched: 11.

This clonotype appeared a few times. V is TRBV6-2 or TRBV6-3 and J is TRBJ1-6; 7 positions match TRBD1. The germline V gene has CDR1 MNHEY and CDR2 SVGEGT. J was trimmed by 7 bases and V by 6 bases; bases with no gene match: 6. The CDR3 is 14 residues long. CDR3: CASRQGIVNSPLHF. Here the CDR3 DNA reads TGTGCCAGCAGACAGGGGATAGTAAATTCACCCCTCCACTTT.

The chain combines TRBV11-2 with TRBJ2-7; D remains ambiguous. Trimming stripped 4 bases from V and 6 bases from J, with 13 bases between. The CDR3 is 13 amino acids. Germline loops: CDR1 SGHAT, CDR2 FQNNGV. This chain's CDR3 is CASSSQSGGEQYF. The DNA for the CDR3 is TGTGCCAGCAGCTCCCAGTCAGGTGGCGAGCAGTACTTC.

V is TRBV9 and J is TRBJ2-3; D unclear. The germline V and J ends were trimmed by 6 bases and 3 bases, with 14 bases remaining between them. Germline V gene data show CDR1 as SGDLS and CDR2 as YYNGEE. This CDR3 has 14 amino acids. The DNA of the CDR3 is TGTGCCAGCAACGGGTCCGTGGGAACAGATACGCAGTATTTT. This encodes CASNGSVGTDTQYF.

There are a few counts of this clonotype. This sequence joins TRBV12-3 or TRBV12-4 and TRBJ2-7; TRBD1 matches 8 bases. Germline trimming cut 6 bases from V and 4 bases from J; bases unmatched to any gene: 14. CDR3 length equals 16 residues. Written as DNA, the CDR3 is TGTGCCAGCAGCCTAACGGGACAGGCCCGGAGTTACGAGCAGTACTTC. Amino acids: CASSLTGQARSYEQYF.

The chain couples TRBV18 to TRBJ1-2; 7 bases agree with TRBD1. There are 13 residues in the CDR3. Per the germline V gene, CDR1 is KGHSH and CDR2 is LQKENI. J lost 3 bases, V lost 5 bases, and 3 bases had no gene match. The CDR3, as DNA: TGTGCCAGCTCAGAGGGGGCTGACTATGGCTACACCTTC. Protein sequence: CASSEGADYGYTF.

The chain links TRBV25-1 to TRBJ2-5; 9 bases agree with TRBD1. The CDR3 is made up of 15 amino acids. Germline CDR1 and CDR2: MGHDK and SYGVNS. After removal of 2 bases from V and 5 bases from J, the junction contained 6 bases not matched to a gene. The chain's CDR3 is CASSEVGTGWETQYF. Written as DNA, the CDR3 is TGTGCCAGCAGTGAAGTGGGGACAGGGTGGGAGACCCAGTACTTC.

This clonotype was observed a handful of times. V usage is TRBV24-1 and J usage is TRBJ2-7; 11 bases map to TRBD2. Trimming at V came to 7 bases and at J to 4 bases, leaving 5 bases not matched to a gene. Germline V gives CDR1 KGHDR, CDR2 SFDVKD. The CDR3 runs to 14 residues. In DNA, the CDR3 is TGTGCCACCAGCGCTAGCGGGAGGTGGTACGAGCAGTACTTC. Translated: CATSASGRWYEQYF.

This clonotype was observed a few times. This chain links TRBV29-1 with TRBJ2-3, with 10 nucleotides matching TRBD1. Trimming at V came to 0 bases and at J to 3 bases, leaving 6 bases not matched to a gene. CDR3 length equals 16 residues. Germline V CDR1 and CDR2: SQVTM, ANQGSEA. CDR3 amino acids: CSVEDHGTGETDTQYF. The CDR3 DNA reads TGCAGCGTTGAAGATCATGGGACAGGGGAGACAGATACGCAGTATTTT.

Many counts were recorded for this clonotype. The V and J genes are TRBV28 and TRBJ1-1, with 9 bases aligning to TRBD1. In germline, CDR1 is MDHEN, CDR2 SYDVKM. The CDR3 covers 13 residues. With V trimmed by 8 bases and J by 6 bases, 7 bases remained unmatched. For the CDR3, the DNA is TGTGCCAGCTATTACAGGGGGCCGGCTGAAGCTTTCTTT. Translating gives CASYYRGPAEAFF.

The chain recombines TRBV4-3 with TRBJ2-1; 9 bases are a match to TRBD2. After removal of 3 bases from V and 9 bases from J, the junction contained 3 bases not matched to a gene. This CDR3 has 13 amino acids. Looked up from germline, CDR1 is LGHNA and CDR2 is YSLEER. CDR3 residues: CASSQGTSLEQFF. The CDR3 coding sequence is TGCGCCAGCAGCCAGGGGACTAGCCTTGAGCAGTTCTTC.

This clonotype occurred a few times. V gene TRBV15 combines with J gene TRBJ2-3; tentatively, D is TRBD1 (6 bases). CDR3 length: 16 amino acids. From germline, CDR1 is LNHNV and CDR2 YYDKDF (reference sequence). Trimming removed 4 bases at V and 1 base at J, with 15 bases between. CDR3 nucleotides: TGTGCCACCAGCACCCGGGACAAGGGAGGCACAGATACGCAGTATTTT. Residues: CATSTRDKGGTDTQYF.

This clonotype has only a few counts. The V and J genes are TRBV29-1 and TRBJ2-7; D perhaps matches TRBD1 (6 bases). V was clipped by 7 bases and J by 0 bases, with 13 bases between them. The germline V gene has CDR1 SQVTM and CDR2 ANQGSEA. This CDR3 is 13 amino acids long. CDR3 sequence: CSATDSRSYEQYF. The CDR3 DNA reads TGCAGCGCTACGGACAGCCGCTCCTACGAGCAGTACTTC.

This clonotype was picked up a small number of times. CDR3 sequence: CASSSVGGPYEQYF. The CDR3 bases are TGCGCCAGCAGCTCCGTCGGGGGGCCTTACGAGCAGTACTTC. The chain has TRBV5-1 and TRBJ2-7, with D possibly being TRBD2 (7 bases). The germline V gene encodes CDR1 SGHRS and CDR2 YFSETQ. The CDR3 totals 14 residues. Trimming took off 3 bases at V and 4 bases at J, with 14 bases between the two ends.